Listed below are T cell receptor beta chains from one sample, sequenced in a study of cytomegalovirus exposure and HLA in healthy donors. Profiling relied on immunoSEQ multiplex PCR, and the TCRdb table lists in-frame clones only, not all of them. The table records 150,000 to 200,000 clones, around 80% of them present only once. The specimen sequenced was PBMCs. The receptors here all came from a woman younger than 45 in good health and CMV-seropositive. Both conserved end residues are part of each CDR3. A D gene is named only where the DNA matches it firmly. For some rows the clone size is stated as once, few or many, or as a class when expanded; others skip it.

size,J,D,V,DNA,CDR3
NA,TRBJ1-5,TRBD1,TRBV28,TGTGCCAGCAGTTTAAACAGGGGGCCGGGATATCAGCCCCAGCATTTT,CASSLNRGPGYQPQHF
few,TRBJ1-1,NA,TRBV30,TGTGCCTGGAGTGTACCCGGGGGAGCTTTCTTT,CAWSVPGGAFF
NA,TRBJ1-5,TRBD1,TRBV5-4,TGTGCCAGCAGCGAAGGGACAGGTAGCAATCAGCCCCAGCATTTT,CASSEGTGSNQPQHF
NA,TRBJ2-1,TRBD2,TRBV7-9,TGTGCCAGCGGGCCGGCCGGGACTAGATTCGACAATGAGCAGTTCTTC,CASGPAGTRFDNEQFF
NA,TRBJ2-5,NA,TRBV2,TGTGCCAGCAGCCTCAGGGTAGAGACCCAGTACTTC,CASSLRVETQYF
NA,TRBJ2-1,NA,TRBV28,TGTGCCACCCAAGGGGGTTACCCCTACAATGAGCAGTTCTTC,CATQGGYPYNEQFF
NA,TRBJ2-7,NA,TRBV29-1,TGCAGCGCTGGGCGCGGTCAGGGGCCCCCCGACGAGCAGTACTTC,CSAGRGQGPPDEQYF
NA,TRBJ2-1,NA,TRBV9,TGTGCCAGCAGCCCAGGACTGAGCTCCTACAATGAGCAGTTCTTC,CASSPGLSSYNEQFF
NA,TRBJ2-4,TRBD1,TRBV6-5,TGTGCCAGCAGCACTTTGACAGGGTTGAACATTCAGTACTTC,CASSTLTGLNIQYF
NA,TRBJ1-3,NA,TRBV25-1,TGTGCCAGCAGTGGGGCTGACAGCAGCTCTGGAAACACCATATATTTT,CASSGADSSSGNTIYF
NA,TRBJ2-7,NA,TRBV30,TGTGCCTGCTCCCCAGGACCTCCGGGGGAGCAGTACTTC,CACSPGPPGEQYF
NA,TRBJ1-4,NA,TRBV5-6,TGTGCCAGCAGCTTGACATTGAACTATAATGAAAAACTGTTTTTT,CASSLTLNYNEKLFF
few,TRBJ2-7,NA,TRBV2,TGTGCCAGCAGTGTACAGGTTGAGCAGTACTTC,CASSVQVEQYF
NA,TRBJ2-5,TRBD2,TRBV30,TGTGCCTGGCTACTAGCGGGAGGGGGTAAGACCCAGTACTTC,CAWLLAGGGKTQYF
NA,TRBJ1-1,NA,TRBV5-1,TGCGCCAGCAGCTTGGGGTCAGGGCTGGAAGCTTTCTTT,CASSLGSGLEAFF
NA,TRBJ1-2,TRBD1,TRBV5-1,TGCGCCAGCAGCTTAGAAGCGGCCGGGACAGGGGCCTATGGCTACACCTTC,CASSLEAAGTGAYGYTF